The 31 T cell receptor beta chains reported below all come from one sample, sequenced in a study of blood T cell repertoires in COVID-19. TCRdb keeps only in-frame clones here, not all; method: immunoSEQ multiplex PCR. The sample records about 170,000 clones, 80% to 90% being singletons. Sequences were obtained from peripheral blood. The source is a woman in her fifties or sixties with COVID-19, enrolled during active disease.

The rearrangement links TRBV7-8 to TRBJ1-2, with 8 bases aligning to TRBD1. The germline V gene has CDR1 SGHVS and CDR2 FQNEAQ. The CDR3 totals 15 residues. Germline trimming cut 1 base from V and 6 bases from J; bases unmatched to any gene: 7. Here the CDR3 DNA reads TGTGCCAGCAGCTTAGTCAGGGGGCGCACGAATGGCTACACCTTC. This codes for CASSLVRGRTNGYTF.

This sequence joins TRBV20-1 and TRBJ2-3, with TRBD2 matching 7 bases. The V gene end was trimmed by 3 bases and the J gene end by 3 bases; junction bases not matched to a gene: 6. From germline, CDR1 is DFQATT and CDR2 SNEGSKA (reference sequence). The CDR3 extends over 14 amino acids. The CDR3 region has the DNA TGCAGTGCTAGTCCGGGGGAGGGGACAGATACGCAGTATTTT. Its translation is CSASPGEGTDTQYF.

The CDR3 protein is CASSKDRVERSPLHF. CDR3 bases: TGTGCCAGCAGCAAAGACAGGGTCGAACGGTCACCCCTCCACTTT. The chain combines TRBV21-1 with TRBJ1-6; TRBD1 reflects the table's D call only, with no check against the DNA. TRBV21-1 is a pseudogene segment. The CDR3 spans 15 residues.

The CDR3 region is CASSYDLLAETQYF. The CDR3 nucleotides are TGTGCCAGCAGTTACGACTTACTAGCGGAGACCCAGTACTTC. The rearrangement joins TRBV6-6 to TRBJ2-5, with 7 bases identical to TRBD2. CDR3 length: 14 residues. The V segment lost 2 bases and the J segment 5 bases; nucleotides outside the gene matches: 5. Germline values: CDR1 MNHNY, CDR2 SVGAGI (reference sequence).

The chain couples TRBV6-5 to TRBJ2-5; D remains ambiguous. V gave up 6 bases and J gave up 0 bases, with 11 bases separating them. The CDR3 totals 14 residues. CDR1 and CDR2 from the germline V gene are MNHEY and SVGAGI. The CDR3 DNA sequence: TGTGCCAGCAGCCTTCTGGGCAACCAAGAGACCCAGTACTTC. This gives the protein CASSLLGNQETQYF.

The rearrangement joins TRBV6-4 to TRBJ2-5; 9 nucleotides line up with TRBD1. The CDR3 has 16 residues. CDR1 MRHNA and CDR2 SNTAGT come from the germline V gene. The ends lost 9 bases at V and 2 bases at J; junction bases unmatched: 13. CDR3 bases: TGTGCCAGTCCTATCTCCCGGGACAGGGAACAAGAGACCCAGTACTTC. Amino acids: CASPISRDREQETQYF.

The gene calls are TRBV15 and TRBJ2-5; 7 positions match TRBD2. The V gene end was trimmed by 1 base and the J gene end by 3 bases; junction bases not matched to a gene: 8. This CDR3 is built from 16 residues. Germline V lookup: CDR1 LNHNV, CDR2 YYDKDF (reference sequence). This CDR3 reads CATSRASAGSEETQYF. The DNA for the CDR3 is TGTGCCACCAGCAGAGCTTCAGCGGGATCGGAAGAGACCCAGTACTTC.

CDR3 residues: CAITRRETSGRDEQYF. CDR3 coding DNA: TGTGCCATCACCCGCAGAGAGACTAGCGGGAGGGACGAGCAGTACTTC. The chain has TRBV10-3 and TRBJ2-7, with 14 bases lining up with TRBD2. In germline, CDR1 is ENHRY, CDR2 SYGVKD. The CDR3 consists of 16 residues. After removal of 7 bases from V and 5 bases from J, the junction contained 10 bases not matched to a gene.

This clone was seen more than once but under ten times. The chain has TRBV25-1 and TRBJ1-2; D is perhaps TRBD1 (6 bases). The V gene's germline CDR1 is MGHDK and CDR2 SYGVNS. V was pared by 3 bases and J by 2 bases, with 10 bases between. This CDR3 spans 14 amino acids. CDR3 coding DNA: TGTGCCAGCAGTGAGGCAGGGGACAACTATGGCTACACCTTC. Translation gives CASSEAGDNYGYTF.

V usage is TRBV7-2 and J usage is TRBJ2-1; 9 bases line up with TRBD2. CDR3 length: 17 amino acids. Germline values: CDR1 SGHTA, CDR2 FQGNSA. The V and J ends lost 6 bases and 0 bases, in that order; junction bases with no gene match: 9. The CDR3 coding sequence is TGTGCCAGCAGAGCTAGCGGGGTACGAAACTCCTACAATGAGCAGTTCTTC. As protein: CASRASGVRNSYNEQFF.

This chain connects TRBV5-1 to TRBJ2-7; 7 bases agree with TRBD1. CDR3 length: 15 residues. Germline V gene lookup returns CDR1 SGHRS and CDR2 YFSETQ. The ends lost 1 base at V and 0 bases at J; junction bases unmatched: 4. This CDR3 reads CASSLKGQSSYEQYF. The DNA for the CDR3 is TGCGCCAGCAGCTTGAAGGGACAGAGCTCCTACGAGCAGTACTTC.

In DNA form, the CDR3 reads TGTGCCAGTAGGTTATGGACAGGGGGCCGGAGGGCCGGGGAGCTGTTTTTT. This sequence encodes CASRLWTGGRRAGELFF. The gene calls are TRBV19 and TRBJ2-2; the match to TRBD1 covers 11 bases. The CDR3 covers 17 residues. Germline CDR1 reads LNHDA; CDR2 reads SQIVND (reference sequence). After removal of 6 bases from V and 6 bases from J, the junction contained 12 bases not matched to a gene.

The chain joins TRBV13 to TRBJ1-2; the D gene is possibly TRBD1 (5 bases). V was clipped by 3 bases and J by 4 bases, with 12 bases between them. From germline, CDR1 is PRHDT and CDR2 FYEKMQ (reference sequence). The CDR3 spans 14 residues. The CDR3 sequence is CASSFSREGYGYTF. CDR3 sequence (DNA): TGTGCCAGCAGCTTTAGCAGGGAGGGCTATGGCTACACCTTC.

The chain joins TRBV6-2 or TRBV6-3 to TRBJ1-5; TRBD1 is a possible D gene (5 bases). V lost 4 bases and J lost 4, with 11 bases in between. Looked up from germline, CDR1 is MNHEY and CDR2 is SVGEGT. The CDR3 totals 14 residues. CDR3 region: CASSFLAGNQPQHF. The CDR3 DNA is TGTGCCAGCAGTTTCCTGGCAGGGAATCAGCCCCAGCATTTT.

In nucleotides, the CDR3 is TGTGCCAGCAGCAGAAGCGGGTGGGGGTCCTCAGATACGCAGTATTTT. As protein: CASSRSGWGSSDTQYF. J is TRBJ2-3 and V is TRBV11-3; D is possibly TRBD2 (6 bases). CDR3 size: 16 residues. V lost 5 bases and J lost 4, with 19 bases in between. Germline CDR1 and CDR2: SGHNT and YENEEA.

The V and J genes are TRBV7-2 and TRBJ2-3; 9 nucleotides align to TRBD2. Germline lookup yields CDR1 SGHTA and CDR2 FQGNSA. Trimming removed 5 bases from V and 6 bases from J; junction bases left unmatched: 6. This CDR3 has 14 amino acids. The CDR3, as DNA: TGTGCCAGCAGCCCGGGACTAGCCCGGGATACGCAGTATTTT. As protein: CASSPGLARDTQYF.

V usage is TRBV28 and J usage is TRBJ1-1; 9 bases line up with TRBD1. Germline-derived CDR1 and CDR2 are MDHEN and SYDVKM. This CDR3 region has 14 residues. V shed 5 bases and J 5 bases; nucleotides not matched to a gene: 6. As DNA, the CDR3 is TGTGCCAGCAGTCCATCGACAGGGGGGACTGAAGCTTTCTTT. Translating it yields CASSPSTGGTEAFF.

This clone was observed a handful of times. The V call is TRBV10-3, the J call TRBJ2-1, with 7 bases identical to TRBD2. Germline CDR1 ENHRY, CDR2 SYGVKD. After removal of 7 bases from V and 8 bases from J, the junction contained 8 bases not matched to a gene. There are 13 residues in the CDR3. This chain's CDR3 is CAITRAGRDEQFF. DNA of the CDR3: TGTGCCATCACCAGGGCGGGGAGGGATGAGCAGTTCTTC.

The V and J genes are TRBV3-1 (or the pseudogene TRBV3-2) and TRBJ1-1, with a possible D match to TRBD1 (5 bases). V lost 2 bases, J lost 4 bases, and 8 bases lay in between. Germline loops: CDR1 LGHDT, CDR2 YNNKEL (reference sequence). CDR3 length: 13 amino acids. The CDR3 DNA follows: TGTGCCAGCAGCCAACTTCAGGGCACTGAAGCTTTCTTT. Residues: CASSQLQGTEAFF.

This chain connects TRBV28 to TRBJ1-2; D is unclear. The V gene lost 7 bases and the J gene lost 1 base, with 13 bases spanning the gap. The germline CDR1 and CDR2 sequences are MDHEN and SYDVKM. CDR3 length equals 14 residues. The CDR3 is CASTLPGFNYGYTF. DNA of the CDR3: TGTGCCAGCACCCTTCCGGGGTTTAACTATGGCTACACCTTC.

This chain uses TRBV11-3 with TRBJ2-3, with D perhaps TRBD2 (5 bases). Germline CDR1 is SGHNT and CDR2 is YENEEA. There are 14 residues in the CDR3. V was cut by 5 bases and J by 3 bases, with 12 bases left in between. CDR3 coding DNA: TGTGCCAGCAGCCCAGGTCGGGGAACAGATACGCAGTATTTT. Translated: CASSPGRGTDTQYF.

J is TRBJ2-5 and V is TRBV3-1 (or the pseudogene TRBV3-2), with D possibly being TRBD1 (6 bases). The V end lost 6 bases, the J end lost 7 bases, and 18 bases lay between the germline ends. Germline CDR1 reads LGHDT; CDR2 reads YNNKEL (reference sequence). There are 14 residues in the CDR3. CDR3 DNA sequence: TGTGCCAGCAGATATTACAGGGAGAGGGGGACCCAGTACTTC. Encoded protein: CASRYYRERGTQYF.

J is TRBJ2-5 and V is TRBV24-1, with 11 bases identical to TRBD1. V dropped 3 bases and J dropped 5; count of bases not matched to a gene: 10. Per the germline V gene, CDR1 is KGHDR and CDR2 is SFDVKD. The CDR3 is 17 amino acids. The CDR3 spells CATSDPSQDRGRETQYF. The CDR3 bases are TGTGCCACCAGTGATCCGAGCCAGGACAGGGGGCGTGAGACCCAGTACTTC.

This clone was counted between two and nine times. CDR3 bases: TGTGCCAGCAGTTATCACGACAGGGAGGTGGAGCAGTACTTC. Translation gives CASSYHDREVEQYF. The V call is TRBV6-2 or TRBV6-3, the J call TRBJ2-7; TRBD1 is a possible D gene (7 bases). This CDR3 region has 14 residues. Trimming shortened V by 3 bases and J by 7 bases, and 16 bases separated the two germline ends. Germline CDR1 MNHEY, CDR2 SVGEGT.

The rearrangement uses TRBV24-1 and TRBJ2-3; TRBD2 might be the D (6 bases). Germline V CDR1 and CDR2: KGHDR, SFDVKD. The CDR3 is 15 amino acids. V lost 3 bases and J 1 base, leaving 10 bases between the germline ends. CDR3 nucleotide sequence: TGTGCCACCAGTGATCCCCCGGGGGGCACAGATACGCAGTATTTT. Protein sequence: CATSDPPGGTDTQYF.

This chain connects TRBV5-5 to TRBJ2-5; 12 positions match TRBD2. The ends lost 0 bases at V and 5 bases at J; junction bases unmatched: 14. Germline loops: CDR1 SGHKS, CDR2 YYEKEE (reference sequence). CDR3 length: 19 amino acids. CDR3 loop: CASSLAYGATSGRGETQYF. Here the CDR3 DNA reads TGTGCCAGCAGCTTGGCGTATGGGGCGACTAGCGGGAGAGGGGAGACCCAGTACTTC. The entire variable domain, with the rest obtained from reference TRBV5-5 and TRBJ2-5, is as follows: DAGVTQSPTHLIKTRGQQVTLRCSPISGHKSVSWYQQVLGQGPQFIFQYYEKEERGRGNFPDRFSARQFPNYSSELNVNALLLGDSALYLCASSLAYGATSGRGETQYFGPGTRLLVL.

This chain uses TRBV12-3 or TRBV12-4 with TRBJ2-3, with TRBD2 as a possible D gene (5 bases). The CDR3 runs 13 residues. The ends were cut back, 1 base at V and 4 bases at J, with 6 bases in the middle. The CDR3 loop reads CASSLGGPDTQYF. The CDR3 nucleotides read TGTGCCAGCAGTTTAGGAGGGCCAGATACGCAGTATTTT.

This clone was detected a few times. This chain links TRBV4-3 with TRBJ1-5; 7 nucleotides agree with TRBD1. Trimming took 0 bases from V and 6 from J; bases not matched to a gene: 5. The CDR3 consists of 15 residues. The germline V gene has CDR1 LGHNA and CDR2 YSLEER. The CDR3 spells CASSQDGAGGQPQHF. Written as DNA, the CDR3 is TGCGCCAGCAGCCAAGATGGTGCAGGGGGTCAGCCCCAGCATTTT.

The chain uses TRBV25-1 and TRBJ2-1; 7 positions match TRBD1. The ends lost 1 base at V and 4 bases at J; junction bases unmatched: 7. CDR1 MGHDK and CDR2 SYGVNS come from the germline V gene. The CDR3 runs 16 residues. The CDR3 spells CASSESFRGTYNEQFF. CDR3 nucleotides: TGTGCCAGCAGTGAATCGTTCAGGGGGACATACAATGAGCAGTTCTTC.

This sequence joins TRBV5-1 and TRBJ2-3, with 8 bases matching TRBD2. The CDR3 spans 14 residues. The germline V gene encodes CDR1 SGHRS and CDR2 YFSETQ. V was clipped by 4 bases and J by 2 bases; unmatched bases: 3. CDR3 sequence: CASSLRGDTDTQYF. Here the CDR3 DNA reads TGCGCCAGCAGCCTGCGGGGGGACACAGATACGCAGTATTTT.

The CDR3 nucleotides read TGTGCCTGGAGGAAAACGGGACAGGGTAACTATGGCTACACCTTC. Translating gives CAWRKTGQGNYGYTF. The chain has TRBV30 and TRBJ1-2, with 9 bases matching TRBD1. This CDR3 comprises 15 residues. The germline gives CDR1 GTSNPN, CDR2 SVGIG (reference sequence). With V trimmed by 3 bases and J by 1 base, 6 bases remained unmatched.